This TCR beta chain was identified during a study of OX40 agonist ivuxolimab in advanced cancers. With regard to this clone: The target antigen is unknown.

Assay: immunoSEQ multiplex PCR; the TCRdb copy retains only in-frame clones and omits some. This table holds under 30,000 clones, 90% found once. Exclusion applied to patients with autoimmune disease history or systemic immunosuppression. Study-wide findings and caveats: Dose levels from 0.1 to 3.0 mg/kg saw CD4+ and CD8+ blood T cells expand clonally by week 6.

The CDR3 is 12 amino acids. V was clipped by 4 bases and J by 0 bases, with 4 bases between them. The V gene's germline CDR1 is LNHNV and CDR2 YYDKDF (reference sequence). The sequenced sample was CD4+ or CD8+ T cells sorted from blood, obtained in a trial of the OX40 agonist ivuxolimab. V gene TRBV15 combines with J gene TRBJ2-7; D is unclear. The receptor's source is an adult with an advanced solid tumor such as melanoma, head and neck, liver or kidney cancer. The chain's CDR3 is CATSTGSYEQYF. Written as DNA, the CDR3 is TGTGCCACCAGCACAGGCTCCTACGAGCAGTACTTC.